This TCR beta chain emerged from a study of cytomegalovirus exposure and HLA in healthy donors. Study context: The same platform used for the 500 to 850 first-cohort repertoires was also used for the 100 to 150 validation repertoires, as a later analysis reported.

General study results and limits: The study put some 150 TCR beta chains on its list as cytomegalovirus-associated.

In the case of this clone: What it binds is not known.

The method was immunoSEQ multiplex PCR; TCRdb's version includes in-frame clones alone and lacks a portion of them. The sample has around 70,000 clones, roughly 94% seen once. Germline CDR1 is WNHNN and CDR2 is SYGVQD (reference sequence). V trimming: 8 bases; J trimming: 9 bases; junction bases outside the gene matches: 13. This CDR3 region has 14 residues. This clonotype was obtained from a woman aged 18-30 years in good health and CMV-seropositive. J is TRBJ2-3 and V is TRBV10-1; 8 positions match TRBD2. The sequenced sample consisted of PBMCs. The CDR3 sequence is CASGASGSLETQYF. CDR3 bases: TGCGCCAGCGGGGCTAGCGGGTCCCTTGAGACGCAGTATTTT.